Listed here are 10 T cell receptor beta chains from one sample, sequenced in a study of glioma-infiltrating T cells. Using RNA template, CDR3s of TCR alpha and beta were amplified with iRepertoire arm-PCR. Each CDR3 protein gets one entry after TCRdb re-called the multiplex PCR reads with MiXCR. In the table there are more than 95,000 distinct CDR3 sequences, 20% to 25% of which are singletons. Sequencing input: glioma tissue, nonneoplastic brain tissue, or PBMCs (not recorded which). Every receptor here comes from a human donor with low-grade glioma or glioblastoma, undergoing nonglioma brain surgery, or in good health (not recorded which).

There are a few counts of this clonotype. A much larger clone sits a single nucleotide away, making a read error possible. The genes are TRBV7-2 and TRBJ2-3; 7 bases fit TRBD2. Per germline, CDR1 SGHTA and CDR2 FQGNSA. The CDR3 is made up of 16 amino acids. The chain's CDR3 is CASRLEGGSCPDTQYF. The CDR3 coding sequence is TGTGCCAGCAGATTAGAGGGCGGGAGCTGCCCAGATACGCAGTATTTT.

This clonotype came up a few times. This may arise from a read error, as a much more abundant clone is one base away. The V call is TRBV20-1, the J call TRBJ2-7; unclear D gene. The CDR3 is 14 amino acids. V was shortened by 0 bases and J by 2 bases, with 11 bases between the two germline ends. Germline V CDR1 and CDR2: DFQATT, SNEGSKA (reference sequence). CDR3 sequence (DNA): TGCAGTGCTAGAGATGCACAGTGGGCCTACGAGCAGTACTTC. It encodes CSARDAQWAYEQYF.

Comment on this clonotype: Likely a read error: the CDR3 ends without its conserved phenylalanine or tryptophan. This rearrangement joins TRBV6-2 or TRBV6-3 to TRBJ2-5; D gene ambiguous. This CDR3 has 13 residues. V lost 6 bases, J lost 2 bases, and 10 bases lay in between. CDR1 and CDR2 (germline): MNHEY, SVGEGT. Here the CDR3 reads CASRPYGQETQYL. As DNA, the CDR3 is TGTGCCAGCAGACCATACGGGCAAGAGACCCAGTACCTC.

This clonotype occurred many times. The rearrangement links TRBV4-1 to TRBJ2-3; D may be TRBD2 (6 bases). The V gene lost 0 bases and the J gene lost 2 bases, with 12 bases spanning the gap. This CDR3 has 16 residues. The germline V gene has CDR1 MGHRA and CDR2 YSYEKL. The CDR3 DNA sequence: TGCGCCAGCAGCCAAGAAGCGGGTGGGGCCACAGATACGCAGTATTTT. This sequence encodes CASSQEAGGATDTQYF.

This chain uses TRBV19 with TRBJ2-2; 9 bases fit TRBD2. V dropped 6 bases and J dropped 0; count of bases not matched to a gene: 2. Germline V CDR1 and CDR2: LNHDA, SQIVND (reference sequence). The CDR3 is made up of 15 amino acids. CDR3 sequence (DNA): TGTGCCAGTAGGACTAGCGGCGCGAACACCGGGGAGCTGTTTTTT. Its protein product is CASRTSGANTGELFF.

The chain uses TRBV4-1 and TRBJ2-7, with 9 bases that match TRBD2. Germline V gene data show CDR1 as MGHRA and CDR2 as YSYEKL. This CDR3 has 16 residues. The V gene end was trimmed by 1 base and the J gene end by 5 bases; junction bases not matched to a gene: 9. The chain's CDR3 is CASSQGYSGSSNEQYF. The CDR3 region has the DNA TGCGCCAGCAGCCAAGGGTATAGCGGGAGTTCCAACGAGCAGTACTTC.

V is TRBV28 and J is TRBJ2-1, with 11 bases that match TRBD1. The CDR3 loop spans 16 amino acids. Trimming took 5 bases from V and 8 from J; bases not matched to a gene: 11. Germline loops: CDR1 MDHEN, CDR2 SYDVKM. This CDR3 is CASSTAGTGGLDEQFF. CDR3 sequence (DNA): TGTGCCAGCAGTACCGCCGGGACAGGGGGATTGGATGAGCAGTTCTTC. The full variable domain, rest sourced from reference TRBV28 and TRBJ2-1, is DVKVTQSSRYLVKRTGEKVFLECVQDMDHENMFWYRQDPGLGLRLIYFSYDVKMKEKGDIPEGYSVSREKKERFSLILESASTNQTSMYLCASSTAGTGGLDEQFFGPGTRLTVL.

In its sample, this clonotype was seen a few times. This rearrangement joins TRBV3-1 to TRBJ2-7, with TRBD1 identical over 9 bases. Germline V gene sequence: CDR1 LGHDT, CDR2 YNNKEL (reference sequence). This CDR3 has 16 amino acids. Losses at the gene ends were 5 bases for V and 2 bases for J; bases not matched to a gene: 10. The CDR3 sequence: CASSFPGRDRAYEQYF. The DNA for the CDR3 is TGTGCCAGCAGCTTCCCTGGCCGGGACAGGGCCTACGAGCAGTACTTC.

This sequence joins TRBV19 and TRBJ1-5, with a possible D match to TRBD1 (6 bases). Trimming stripped 0 bases from V and 2 bases from J, with 8 bases between. The CDR3 spans 15 residues. Germline CDR1 is LNHDA and CDR2 is SQIVND (reference sequence). CDR3 sequence: CASSIEGGGNQPQHF. The CDR3 coding sequence is TGTGCCAGTAGTATAGAAGGGGGTGGCAATCAGCCCCAGCATTTT.

This clonotype was counted ten times or more. J is TRBJ1-5 and V is TRBV6-1, with a possible D match to TRBD1 (6 bases). The germline V gene encodes CDR1 MNHNS and CDR2 SASEGT. The CDR3 contains 14 residues. V dropped 6 bases and J dropped 5 bases, with 14 bases sitting between them. CDR3 amino acids: CASRLQGKDQPQHF. The CDR3 DNA reads as TGTGCCAGCAGACTACAGGGAAAGGATCAGCCCCAGCATTTT.